The rows below give T cell receptor beta chains drawn from one sample of a study of beta chain features in type 1 diabetes. Sequenced by immunoSEQ multiplex PCR; TCRdb stores in-frame clones only, minus some. The sample contains roughly 340,000 clones, roughly 12% of which appear only once. Sequencing was carried out using naive CD4+ T cells from blood. Receptors originate from a woman aged 18-29 years with type 1 diabetes. Both conserved end residues are part of each CDR3. A D gene is named only where the DNA matches it firmly. Where a row states a size, it is once, few, many or the class of an expanded clone; other rows omit it.

clone size,J gene,D gene,V gene,CDR3 DNA,CDR3 protein
.,TRBJ1-1,TRBD1,TRBV9,TGTGCCAGCAGCACGGGACAGGCGGCGGACACTGAAGCTTTCTTT,CASSTGQAADTEAFF
few,TRBJ2-1,TRBD1,TRBV2,TGTGCCAGCAGTGACTTGGGACAGGGTTACAATGAGCAGTTCTTC,CASSDLGQGYNEQFF
few,TRBJ2-1,.,TRBV11-2,TGTGCCAGCAGCTTAGATCTGTGGCGGGCCAGCTCCTACAATGAGCAGTTCTTC,CASSLDLWRASSYNEQFF
.,TRBJ2-1,TRBD1,TRBV18,TGTGCCAGCTCAGTCCCAGGGGGCTCTTGGGAGCAGTTCTTC,CASSVPGGSWEQFF
.,TRBJ2-4,.,TRBV6-1,TGTGCCAGCAGTGAAGCATGGAGGGTTGCCAAAAACATTCAGTACTTC,CASSEAWRVAKNIQYF
.,TRBJ2-2,.,TRBV7-7,TGTGCTAGCAGCTTGGACTCGTCGAACACCGGGGAGCTGTTTTTT,CASSLDSSNTGELFF
.,TRBJ2-7,.,TRBV5-1,TGCGCCAGCAGCTCCGGCGGGTCCTACGAGCAGTACTTC,CASSSGGSYEQYF
.,TRBJ2-3,TRBD1,TRBV5-6,TGTGCCAGCAGCTCCGTTGGGACAGGGGACGAAGATACGCAGTATTTT,CASSSVGTGDEDTQYF
.,TRBJ1-5,.,TRBV18,TGTGCCAGCTCACCCCGGGAGGCTAGCCTAGGCCAGCCCCAGCATTTT,CASSPREASLGQPQHF
few,TRBJ2-5,.,TRBV5-1,TGCGCCAGCAGCTTGACAGCGGGAGAGACCCAGTACTTC,CASSLTAGETQYF
few,TRBJ2-7,.,TRBV7-9,TGTGCCAGCAGCAGGGGCAGTACCTACGAGCAGTACTTC,CASSRGSTYEQYF
.,TRBJ1-1,.,TRBV6-4,TGTGCCAGCAGTGAGGAGGAAAACACTGAAGCTTTCTTT,CASSEEENTEAFF
.,TRBJ2-7,.,TRBV4-1,TGCGCCAGCAGTCCCGGTCGGGCCAGGGGCCTATTCTACGAGCAGTACTTC,CASSPGRARGLFYEQYF
few,TRBJ1-2,.,TRBV27,TGTGCCAGCAGTTTGAAAGGGGCCTATGGCTACACCTTC,CASSLKGAYGYTF
.,TRBJ2-2,TRBD2,TRBV7-9,TGTGCCAGCACCCGGGGCCGCTCGCGGGAGGGGCATGCCGGGGAGCTGTTTTTT,CASTRGRSREGHAGELFF
.,TRBJ1-2,.,TRBV4-2,TGTGCCAGCAGCCAAGATTTAATAGGAGATGGCTACACCTTC,CASSQDLIGDGYTF
.,TRBJ1-4,.,TRBV21-1,TGTGCCAGCAGCAAAGGCCGATCTCAGGGGGCAACTAATGAAAAACTGTTTTTT,CASSKGRSQGATNEKLFF
few,TRBJ2-1,.,TRBV14,TGTGCCAGCAGCCCCGGGAGTGGCTTTGAGCAGTTCTTC,CASSPGSGFEQFF
.,TRBJ2-5,TRBD2,TRBV5-4,TGTGCCAGCAGCTTGCGGGCTAGCGGGACTGGAGAGACCCAGTACTTC,CASSLRASGTGETQYF
.,TRBJ2-3,.,TRBV28,TGTGCCAGCAGCTGGAGGGGTGGAGATACGCAGTATTTT,CASSWRGGDTQYF
few,TRBJ2-7,TRBD2,TRBV9,TGTGCCAGCAGCGTAGAACCAGCGGGAGGAGAGTGGCACTTC,CASSVEPAGGEWHF
.,TRBJ2-4,TRBD1,TRBV28,TGTGCCAGCGAACAGGGGGTAGCCAAAAACATTCAGTACTTC,CASEQGVAKNIQYF
.,TRBJ2-3,TRBD2,TRBV4-1,TGCGCCAGCAGCCATTCTAGCGGGAGCGTGGCAGATACGCAGTATTTT,CASSHSSGSVADTQYF
once,TRBJ2-7,.,TRBV5-1,TGCGCCAGCAGTTCTCTTGGGACGGGAGCCTACGAGCAGTACTTC,CASSSLGTGAYEQYF
few,TRBJ2-3,.,TRBV6-4,TGTGCCACCAAACAGGGTGTGAGCACAGATACGCAGTATTTT,CATKQGVSTDTQYF
few,TRBJ2-7,.,TRBV27,TGTGCCAGCAGTTTGCTAGGCGGGACTCCTTACGAGCAGTACTTC,CASSLLGGTPYEQYF
few,TRBJ2-5,.,TRBV12-5,TGTGCTAGTGGCACCGGGAACCCCCAAGAGACCCAGTACTTC,CASGTGNPQETQYF
.,TRBJ1-2,.,TRBV7-9,TGTGCCAGCAGCCTCGGGCAGGGGAATGGCTACACCTTC,CASSLGQGNGYTF